A selection of T cell receptor beta chains follows, all from one sample in a study of cytomegalovirus exposure and HLA in healthy donors. The repertoire was sequenced with immunoSEQ multiplex PCR; TCRdb's copy has only in-frame clones and lacks some. The repertoire holds 90,000 to 130,000 clones, with more than 65% as singletons. What was sequenced was PBMCs. All receptors come from a woman in her twenties or thirties in good health and CMV-seronegative. Each CDR3 is given with its conserved first and last residue. The order of the fields is clone size, J gene, V gene, D gene, CDR3 protein, CDR3 DNA. A D gene is named only where the DNA matches it firmly. Clone size is stated in some rows and not others, as once, few, many or a class when expanded.

>few|TRBJ1-1|TRBV7-3|TRBD1
CASSLAGGNTEAFF
TGTGCCAGCAGCTTAGCAGGGGGGAACACTGAAGCTTTCTTT
>few|TRBJ2-1|TRBV4-1|TRBD2
CASSQDLGLRAYNEQFF
TGCGCCAGCAGCCAAGACCTGGGACTACGAGCCTACAATGAGCAGTTCTTC
>.|TRBJ1-4|TRBV29-1|.
CSVELRGLANEKLFF
TGCAGCGTTGAACTTAGGGGTTTGGCTAATGAAAAACTGTTTTTT
>.|TRBJ1-3|TRBV15|TRBD1
CATSRGQGYSGNTIYF
TGTGCCACCAGCAGAGGACAGGGATACTCTGGAAACACCATATATTTT
>.|TRBJ2-3|TRBV9|TRBD1
CASAGQGLTDTQYF
TGTGCCAGCGCGGGACAGGGCTTAACAGATACGCAGTATTTT
>.|TRBJ2-3|TRBV5-1|TRBD1
CASSLEQGADTQYF
TGCGCCAGCAGCTTGGAGCAGGGGGCAGATACGCAGTATTTT
>.|TRBJ2-7|TRBV30|.
CAWNRVSYEQYF
TGTGCCTGGAATCGGGTTTCCTACGAGCAGTACTTC
>once|TRBJ2-3|TRBV15|TRBD2
CATGRGTDTQYF
TGTGCCACCGGGAGGGGCACAGATACGCAGTATTTT
>.|TRBJ2-1|TRBV4-1|.
CASSQDLAVPYNEQFF
TGCGCCAGCAGCCAAGACCTAGCTGTCCCCTACAATGAGCAGTTCTTC
>.|TRBJ1-3|TRBV29-1|.
CSVGGVSTSGNTIYF
TGCAGCGTGGGAGGGGTCTCTACCTCTGGAAACACCATATATTTT
>.|TRBJ2-2|TRBV29-1|TRBD1
CSVRDRGNTGELFF
TGCAGCGTACGGGACAGGGGGAACACCGGGGAGCTGTTTTTT
>.|TRBJ1-2|TRBV27|TRBD1
CASSWRQGGGYTF
TGTGCCAGCAGTTGGAGACAGGGGGGTGGCTACACCTTC
>few|TRBJ1-4|TRBV19|TRBD1
CASSISGDRWEKLFF
TGTGCCAGTAGTATATCCGGGGACAGGTGGGAGAAACTGTTTTTT
>.|TRBJ2-1|TRBV29-1|.
CSVEGRGFNEQFF
TGCAGCGTTGAGGGCAGGGGATTCAATGAGCAGTTCTTC
>.|TRBJ1-1|TRBV6-1|TRBD1
CASRAGQGLNTEAFF
TGTGCCAGCAGGGCTGGACAGGGCTTGAACACTGAAGCTTTCTTT
>.|TRBJ2-7|TRBV5-6|TRBD2
CASSLSGGISYEQYF
TGTGCCAGCAGCCTCTCGGGGGGGATCTCCTACGAGCAGTACTTC
>.|TRBJ2-7|TRBV6-6|TRBD2
CASSYGLAGGPYEQYF
TGTGCCAGCAGTTACGGACTAGCGGGAGGACCCTACGAGCAGTACTTC
>.|TRBJ1-5|TRBV7-9|TRBD1
CASSLDRAHQPQHF
TGTGCCAGCAGCCTTGACAGGGCTCATCAGCCCCAGCATTTT
>.|TRBJ1-4|TRBV29-1|.
CSVEQENEKLFF
TGCAGCGTTGAACAGGAAAATGAAAAACTGTTTTTT
>.|TRBJ2-3|TRBV5-1|.
CASSLAVTDPQYF
TGCGCCAGCAGCTTGGCTGTGACAGACCCGCAGTATTTT
>.|TRBJ1-2|TRBV6-6|.
CASRTQNYGYTF
TGTGCCAGCAGAACACAGAACTATGGCTACACCTTC
>.|TRBJ1-2|TRBV27|TRBD1
CASSRQGQVSGYTF
TGTGCCAGCAGCAGACAGGGACAAGTTAGTGGCTACACCTTC
>.|TRBJ1-1|TRBV9|TRBD1
CASSAGQGARATEAFF
TGTGCCAGCAGCGCGGGACAGGGGGCGCGGGCCACTGAAGCTTTCTTT
>.|TRBJ1-3|TRBV5-1|TRBD1
CASSRPGQSSSGNTIYF
TGCGCCAGCAGCCGGCCGGGACAGAGTTCCTCTGGAAACACCATATATTTT
>.|TRBJ1-1|TRBV6-1|.
CASSRLQGITEAFF
TGTGCCAGCAGCCGATTACAGGGTATTACTGAAGCTTTCTTT
>once|TRBJ2-2|TRBV5-1|.
CASSIRTDTGELFF
TGCGCCAGCAGCATACGGACAGACACCGGGGAGCTGTTTTTT
>few|TRBJ1-1|TRBV5-6|TRBD1
CASSSTGGTLLAFF
TGTGCCAGCAGCTCGACAGGGGGTACGCTCTTGGCTTTCTTT
>once|TRBJ2-3|TRBV19|TRBD1
CASFPPGGQGLTDTQYF
TGTGCCAGTTTCCCCCCCGGGGGACAGGGATTGACAGATACGCAGTATTTT
>few|TRBJ1-2|TRBV5-1|.
CASSLAGGHGYTF
TGCGCCAGCAGCTTGGCCGGGGGGCATGGCTACACCTTC
>few|TRBJ2-3|TRBV7-9|.
CASSLSRGRDTQYF
TGTGCCAGCAGCTTAAGTCGGGGTCGGGATACGCAGTATTTT
>.|TRBJ1-1|TRBV29-1|.
CSVRPRMNTEAFF
TGCAGCGTTCGGCCCAGGATGAACACTGAAGCTTTCTTT
>.|TRBJ1-1|TRBV5-1|TRBD1
CASSLAQGVTTEAFF
TGCGCCAGCAGCTTGGCACAGGGGGTAACCACTGAAGCTTTCTTT
>once|TRBJ1-1|TRBV12-5|TRBD1
CASGQGGLAEAFF
TGTGCTAGTGGTCAAGGGGGCTTAGCTGAAGCTTTCTTT
>.|TRBJ1-2|TRBV5-1|.
CASSLAKEGYTF
TGCGCCAGCAGCTTGGCCAAAGAGGGCTACACCTTC
>.|TRBJ1-2|TRBV5-1|.
CASSLTENYGYTF
TGCGCCAGCAGCTTGACAGAGAACTATGGCTACACCTTC
>.|TRBJ2-3|TRBV30|TRBD2
CAWSSSRTSGYTDTQYF
TGTGCTTGGAGTTCTTCCCGGACTAGCGGATACACAGATACGCAGTATTTT
>.|TRBJ1-1|TRBV30|.
CAWQGRGWNTEAFF
TGTGCCTGGCAAGGAAGGGGATGGAACACTGAAGCTTTCTTT
>.|TRBJ1-2|TRBV28|.
CASTKEQLGGYTF
TGTGCCAGCACCAAAGAACAACTAGGTGGCTACACCTTC
>.|TRBJ1-1|TRBV6-6|TRBD1
CASRPGQGGNTEAFF
TGTGCCAGCAGACCTGGACAGGGTGGGAACACTGAAGCTTTCTTT
>.|TRBJ1-1|TRBV6-5|.
CASSYRGDTEAFF
TGTGCCAGCAGTTACCGGGGAGACACTGAAGCTTTCTTT
>.|TRBJ1-2|TRBV20-1|TRBD1
CSHRGRGGYTF
TGCAGTCACAGGGGGCGCGGTGGCTACACCTTC
>.|TRBJ2-7|TRBV6-1|.
CASSEARHYEQYF
TGTGCCAGCAGTGAAGCGCGACACTACGAGCAGTACTTC
>.|TRBJ1-1|TRBV30|.
CAWSAPQRNTEAFF
TGTGCCTGGAGTGCACCACAGAGGAACACTGAAGCTTTCTTT
>.|TRBJ1-2|TRBV4-3|.
CASSPSGVLYGYTF
TGCGCCAGCAGCCCTTCAGGGGTACTCTATGGCTACACCTTC
>.|TRBJ1-4|TRBV7-9|.
CASSLAGGSNEKLFF
TGTGCCAGCAGCTTAGCGGGGGGGTCTAATGAAAAACTGTTTTTT
>.|TRBJ1-2|TRBV6-1|.
CASRGNTDGYTF
TGTGCCAGCAGGGGCAACACGGATGGCTACACCTTC
>.|TRBJ1-1|TRBV7-8|TRBD1
CASSLRDRATEAFF
TGTGCCAGCAGCTTAAGGGACAGGGCCACTGAAGCTTTCTTT
>.|TRBJ1-5|TRBV19|TRBD1
CASSGQAQSAQHF
TGTGCCAGTAGTGGACAGGCCCAATCAGCCCAGCATTTT
>once|TRBJ2-2|TRBV27|.
CASRTENTGELFF
TGTGCCAGCAGGACAGAGAACACCGGGGAGCTGTTTTTT
>.|TRBJ1-3|TRBV5-6|.
CASSSTTASGNTIYF
TGTGCCAGCAGCTCGACAACCGCCTCTGGAAACACCATATATTTT